The 30 T cell receptor beta chains below all came from one sample that was sequenced in a study of blood T cells in healthy people across ages. Primers used in a second PCR of about 6 to 12 cycles were a sample-barcoded 5' primer and a J-beta primer mix. TCRdb re-called the 5' RACE reads with MiXCR, one entry per CDR3 protein. Of more than 900,000 distinct CDR3 sequences listed, around 25% are singletons. This sample also appeared in a second study, on T cells of mothers and their children.

Sequenced sample: blood. The receptors derive from a girl aged 2 to 10 in good health.

The chain joins TRBV6-5 to TRBJ2-5; D unclear. Gene TRBJ2-7 matches the end of the DNA better, so the J call may be wrong. Germline CDR1 is MNHEY and CDR2 is SVGAGI. The CDR3 runs 15 residues. The CDR3 is CASSYEVGSSYEQYF. The CDR3 region has the DNA TGTGCCAGCAGTTACGAGGTGGGAAGCTCCTACGAGCAGTACTTC.

This clonotype has just a few counts. This sequence joins TRBV13 and TRBJ2-2, with a possible D match to TRBD2 (5 bases). Germline-derived CDR1 and CDR2 are PRHDT and FYEKMQ (reference sequence). The germline V and J ends were trimmed by 6 bases and 4 bases, with 12 bases remaining between them. The CDR3 length is 14 residues. The DNA for the CDR3 is TGTGCCAGCAGTCGCAACGGGGTCACCGGGGAGCTGTTTTTT. Its translation: CASSRNGVTGELFF.

The rearrangement links TRBV7-9 to TRBJ2-5; TRBD2 matches at 7 bases. The last part of the DNA fits TRBJ2-7 better; the J call may be wrong. The CDR3 totals 15 residues. CDR1 is SEHNR and CDR2 is FQNEAQ in the germline V gene (reference sequence). CDR3 amino acids: CASSLDSGGRDEQYF. In DNA, the CDR3 is TGTGCCAGCAGCTTAGATTCGGGAGGCAGGGACGAGCAGTACTTC.

V usage is TRBV7-9 and J usage is TRBJ1-1, with D maybe TRBD1 (6 bases). Germline V gene lookup returns CDR1 SEHNR and CDR2 FQNEAQ (reference sequence). The germline V and J ends were trimmed by 7 bases and 6 bases, with 15 bases remaining between them. This CDR3 has 13 amino acids. CDR3 DNA sequence: TGTGCCAGCACCCTACAGGGCACCGCTGAAGCTTTCTTT. Translating it yields CASTLQGTAEAFF.

The V and J genes are TRBV24-1 and TRBJ2-1, with D hard to call. The CDR3 contains 14 residues. V lost 1 base and J 6 bases, leaving 9 bases between the germline ends. Germline CDR1 KGHDR, CDR2 SFDVKD. CDR3 amino acids: CATSDFGQVNEQFF. The DNA of the CDR3 is TGTGCCACCAGTGATTTTGGGCAGGTCAATGAGCAGTTCTTC.

The chain couples TRBV20-1 to TRBJ1-1; perhaps TRBD1 as D (6 bases). In germline, CDR1 is DFQATT, CDR2 SNEGSKA (reference sequence). This CDR3 contains 14 residues. V lost 4 bases to trimming and J lost 5 bases, with 17 bases between them. DNA of the CDR3: TGCAGTGCTACCTCTTCATACAGGGTAACTGAAGCTTTCTTT. This sequence encodes CSATSSYRVTEAFF.

This clonotype was found a few times. The chain combines TRBV20-1 with TRBJ1-5; D might be TRBD1 (6 bases). Germline assignment: CDR1 DFQATT and CDR2 SNEGSKA (reference sequence). The CDR3 loop spans 17 amino acids. Trimming took 0 bases from V and 2 from J, leaving 17 bases between them. CDR3 sequence: CSARDMDSPWGNQPQHF. CDR3 sequence (DNA): TGCAGTGCTAGAGATATGGACAGCCCTTGGGGCAATCAGCCCCAGCATTTT.

V usage is TRBV9 and J usage is TRBJ1-2; 8 nucleotides match TRBD1. CDR1 and CDR2 from the germline V gene are SGDLS and YYNGEE. V gave up 3 bases and J gave up 6 bases; unmatched junction bases: 4. This CDR3 is 13 amino acids long. DNA for the CDR3: TGTGCCAGCAGCGGGATGACAGGGGATGGCTACACCTTC. It encodes CASSGMTGDGYTF.

The chain carries TRBV6-2 or TRBV6-3 and TRBJ2-3; tentatively, D is TRBD1 (6 bases). Germline V gene data show CDR1 as MNHEY and CDR2 as SVGEGT. V dropped 4 bases and J dropped 2 bases, with 10 bases sitting between them. This CDR3 is built from 14 residues. DNA of the CDR3: TGTGCCAGCAGTTCGCCAGGGGTCACAGATACGCAGTATTTT. This translates into CASSSPGVTDTQYF.

The chain links TRBV6-6 to TRBJ2-5; the D call may be TRBD1 or TRBD2 (5 bases each). The CDR3 sequence is 14 residues long. V was clipped by 2 bases and J by 5 bases, with 12 bases between them. In germline, CDR1 is MNHNY, CDR2 SVGAGI (reference sequence). As DNA, the CDR3 is TGTGCCAGCAGTTACAATGGGGGAGAGGAGACCCAGTACTTC. This sequence encodes CASSYNGGEETQYF.

This clonotype was seen more than once but under ten times. J is TRBJ2-5 and V is TRBV28; D is possibly TRBD2 (6 bases). V lost 7 bases to trimming and J lost 2 bases, with 26 bases between them. Germline CDR1 MDHEN, CDR2 SYDVKM. There are 18 residues in the CDR3. The CDR3 sequence is CASTPGLRGGHRQETQYF. The CDR3 nucleotides read TGTGCCAGCACCCCGGGGCTTAGGGGAGGACACCGACAAGAGACCCAGTACTTC.

This clonotype occurred many times. The gene calls are TRBV6-1 and TRBJ2-6, with D perhaps matching TRBD2 (5 bases). The CDR3 is 15 amino acids. V gave up 2 bases and J gave up 2 bases, with 7 bases separating them. Germline V gene sequence: CDR1 MNHNS, CDR2 SASEGT. The CDR3 is CASSEMGAGANVLTF. The CDR3 DNA follows: TGTGCCAGCAGTGAAATGGGAGCTGGGGCCAACGTCCTGACTTTC.

This clonotype occurred a few times. V gene TRBV14 combines with J gene TRBJ2-7; D unresolved. The CDR3 consists of 14 residues. Trimming removed 1 base at V and 2 bases at J, with 9 bases between. Looked up from germline, CDR1 is SGHDN and CDR2 is FVKESK. Written as DNA, the CDR3 is TGTGCCAGCAGCCAAGTCCCCCAGCCCTACGAGCAGTACTTC. It codes for CASSQVPQPYEQYF.

The rearrangement joins TRBV29-1 to TRBJ2-2; the D is unclear. The CDR3 totals 13 residues. The germline V and J ends were trimmed by 5 bases and 4 bases, with 11 bases remaining between them. Germline V gene sequence: CDR1 SQVTM, CDR2 ANQGSEA. The CDR3 coding sequence is TGCAGCGTTAAGGCCCCTCGCACCGGGGAGCTGTTTTTT. It yields the protein CSVKAPRTGELFF.

The V and J genes are TRBV4-2 and TRBJ2-2, with D uncertain. V gave up 3 bases and J gave up 3 bases, with 11 bases separating them. This CDR3 has 15 amino acids. Germline CDR1 LGHNA, CDR2 YNFKEQ. CDR3 residues: CASSQESQYTGELFF. CDR3 bases: TGTGCCAGCAGCCAGGAATCCCAATACACCGGGGAGCTGTTTTTT.

The chain links TRBV14 to TRBJ1-1; weak D call: TRBD1 (5 bases). Germline CDR1 is SGHDN and CDR2 is FVKESK. The CDR3 contains 14 residues. Trimming took 2 bases from V and 6 from J, leaving 13 bases between them. CDR3 protein: CASSQSGWGSEAFF. CDR3 in DNA: TGTGCCAGCAGCCAAAGTGGGTGGGGGTCTGAAGCTTTCTTT.

This clonotype has just a few counts. This rearrangement joins TRBV20-1 to TRBJ2-1; TRBD2 matches 9 bases. The germline gives CDR1 DFQATT, CDR2 SNEGSKA (reference sequence). This CDR3 has 15 amino acids. V was clipped by 4 bases and J by 4 bases; unmatched bases: 8. The CDR3 coding sequence is TGCAGTGCTACCCGAGCGGGGGGCCTTTACAATGAGCAGTTCTTC. This gives the protein CSATRAGGLYNEQFF.

A few counts support this clonotype. The chain employs TRBV3-1 and TRBJ2-2, with D tentatively TRBD1 (5 bases). V lost 6 bases and J 1 base, leaving 6 bases between the germline ends. Germline V gene data show CDR1 as LGHDT and CDR2 as YNNKEL (reference sequence). This CDR3 has 13 amino acids. The CDR3 DNA follows: TGTGCCAGCAGGGACATGAACACCGGGGAGCTGTTTTTT. Translated, it gives CASRDMNTGELFF.

This chain links TRBV11-2 with TRBJ2-5, with a tentative D call TRBD1 (6 bases). The CDR3 sequence is 17 residues long. CDR1 and CDR2 from the germline V gene are SGHAT and FQNNGV. Trimming left V 5 bases short and J 0 bases short, with 19 bases between. The CDR3 nucleotides read TGTGCCAGCAGCCCGTCCCCTACGAGGGGGTACCAAGAGACCCAGTACTTC. Its protein is CASSPSPTRGYQETQYF.

This clonotype occurred many times. The chain combines TRBV7-2 with TRBJ2-7; no clear D gene. This CDR3 contains 11 residues. CDR1 and CDR2 (germline): SGHTA, FQGNSA. Trimming left V 5 bases short and J 2 bases short, with 4 bases between. The DNA for the CDR3 is TGTGCCAGCAGCCTCCCCTACGAGCAGTACTTC. Translating gives CASSLPYEQYF.

This clonotype came up once. The chain uses TRBV6-5 and TRBJ1-1, with D unresolved. V dropped 6 bases and J dropped 4 bases, with 15 bases sitting between them. Germline CDR1 reads MNHEY; CDR2 reads SVGAGI. CDR3 length equals 14 residues. CDR3 nucleotide sequence: TGTGCCAGCAGGCCGAGTGGAACTGCCACTGAAGCTTTCTTT. This sequence encodes CASRPSGTATEAFF.

The chain uses TRBV12-3 or TRBV12-4 and TRBJ2-4; D unclear. V lost 4 bases to trimming and J lost 8 bases, with 18 bases between them. There are 15 residues in the CDR3. The CDR3: CASSSPLGSQHIQYF. The CDR3 DNA follows: TGTGCCAGCAGTTCCCCCCTGGGCAGCCAACACATTCAGTACTTC.

This chain uses TRBV29-1 with TRBJ2-3; tentative D call: TRBD2 (5 bases). This CDR3 contains 12 residues. V was trimmed by 6 bases and J by 5 bases, leaving 12 bases between them. Germline-derived CDR1 and CDR2 are SQVTM and ANQGSEA. The DNA for the CDR3 is TGCAGCGTCCTAGGAGGTGGAGATACGCAGTATTTT. Its translation: CSVLGGGDTQYF.

This clonotype has a single count. This rearrangement joins TRBV20-1 to TRBJ2-4, with unresolved D. The CDR3 length is 13 residues. Trimming took off 3 bases at V and 3 bases at J, with 9 bases between the two ends. Germline V gene lookup returns CDR1 DFQATT and CDR2 SNEGSKA (reference sequence). CDR3 sequence (DNA): TGCAGTGCTAGTTACCATGACAAAAACATTCAGTACTTC. Amino acid sequence: CSASYHDKNIQYF.

This clonotype was counted only a few times. The V and J genes are TRBV20-1 and TRBJ2-1; tentatively, D is TRBD2 (5 bases). The tail of the sequence fits TRBJ2-5 better, so the J call may be wrong. The CDR3 sequence is 13 residues long. From germline, CDR1 is DFQATT and CDR2 SNEGSKA (reference sequence). DNA for the CDR3: TGCAGTGGATTAGGGAGTTCGTATGAGACCCAGTACTTC. This sequence encodes CSGLGSSYETQYF.

There are many counts of this clonotype. The chain joins TRBV2 to TRBJ1-4, with D perhaps TRBD1 (5 bases). The CDR3 length is 18 residues. Germline V gene sequence: CDR1 SNHLY, CDR2 FYNNEI. V lost 3 bases and J 0 bases, leaving 17 bases between the germline ends. Written as DNA, the CDR3 is TGTGCCAGCAGTGAGGGATGGTCGGGGGACCCAACTAATGAAAAACTGTTTTTT. Translating gives CASSEGWSGDPTNEKLFF.

This clonotype appeared a few times. The chain is built from TRBV12-3 or TRBV12-4 and TRBJ1-1, with 10 bases fitting TRBD1. The CDR3 length is 15 residues. V shed 3 bases and J 5 bases; nucleotides not matched to a gene: 6. The CDR3 region is CASSLGTGAVTEAFF. CDR3 nucleotide sequence: TGTGCCAGCAGTTTGGGGACAGGGGCGGTTACTGAAGCTTTCTTT.

The chain has TRBV5-1 and TRBJ2-1; 8 nucleotides match TRBD2. The junction had 5 bases not matched to a gene; V was cut back by 1 base and J by 5 bases. The V gene's germline CDR1 is SGHRS and CDR2 YFSETQ. CDR3 length: 15 amino acids. CDR3 sequence reads: CASSLSSGYHNEQFF. CDR3 in DNA: TGCGCCAGCAGCTTGTCTAGCGGGTACCACAATGAGCAGTTCTTC.

This clonotype was observed a handful of times. The genes are TRBV2 and TRBJ1-5, with D possibly TRBD1 on 5 matching bases. The CDR3 contains 14 residues. CDR1 is SNHLY and CDR2 is FYNNEI in the germline V gene. V was cut by 3 bases and J by 1 base, with 7 bases left in between. CDR3 DNA sequence: TGTGCCAGCAGTGACGCAGGGAGCAATCAGCCCCAGCATTTT. It specifies CASSDAGSNQPQHF.

This clonotype was seen a handful of times. The rearrangement uses TRBV10-2 and TRBJ2-5; 7 nucleotides match TRBD2. Germline V CDR1 and CDR2: WSHSY, SAAADI. This CDR3 is 13 amino acids long. The ends lost 9 bases at V and 7 bases at J; junction bases unmatched: 11. Written as DNA, the CDR3 is TGCGCCAGTCATAGTTCCCCGGGGGGGACCCAGTACTTC. Amino acids: CASHSSPGGTQYF.